This passage covers 9 T cell receptor beta chains from one sample sequenced in a study of T-cell reconstitution after alpha-beta-depleted transplantation in children. Their cognate antigens are unknown. Findings and caveats of the study: T cells produced anew were the main source of T-cell counts and diversity one year after transplant.

Preparation of the TCRbeta library was carried out with unique molecular identifiers. Using its own MiXCR run on the PCR reads, TCRdb lists one record per CDR3 protein. Counted here are approximately 300,000 distinct CDR3 sequences, roughly 7.8% occurring once; the ten biggest clones make up approximately 8.6%. This specimen was peripheral blood, taken 360 days after TCRalphabeta/CD19-depleted stem cell transplant. The receptors come from a female patient aged 2 to 10 who had a stem cell transplant for Fanconi anemia, so the T cells may come from the graft donor.

This clonotype was recorded at least ten times. The chain uses TRBV29-1 and TRBJ1-2; no reliable D call. Per germline, CDR1 SQVTM and CDR2 ANQGSEA. This CDR3 is 14 amino acids long. The V end lost 3 bases, the J end lost 4 bases, and 15 bases lay between the germline ends. In DNA form, the CDR3 reads TGCAGCGTTGACCATCATTCAGGAGGCTATGGCTACACCTTC. It encodes CSVDHHSGGYGYTF. The variable domain in full, with the rest retrieved from reference TRBV29-1 and TRBJ1-2, is SAVISQKPSRDICQRGTSLTIQCQVDSQVTMMFWYRQQPGQSLTLIATANQGSEATYESGFVIDKFPISRPNLTFSTLTVSNMSPEDSSIYLCSVDHHSGGYGYTFGSGTRLTVV.

This clonotype was detected a few times. The chain uses TRBV4-2 and TRBJ1-2; 9 bases fit TRBD1. Germline V lookup: CDR1 LGHNA, CDR2 YNFKEQ. The CDR3 runs 18 residues. V trimming: 0 bases; J trimming: 3 bases; junction bases outside the gene matches: 11. DNA for the CDR3: TGTGCCAGCAGCCAAGATGGTCCAGGGACAGGGAGGGACTATGGCTACACCTTC. Translating it yields CASSQDGPGTGRDYGYTF.

The rearrangement joins TRBV3-1 to TRBJ2-2, with a weak D call TRBD1 (5 bases). Trimming took 0 bases from V and 2 from J, leaving 19 bases between them. The germline V gene has CDR1 LGHDT and CDR2 YNNKEL (reference sequence). This CDR3 region has 19 residues. Here the CDR3 reads CASSQEKGWALTNTGELFF. The CDR3 DNA follows: TGTGCCAGCAGCCAAGAGAAGGGGTGGGCTCTTACCAACACCGGGGAGCTGTTTTTT.

The chain couples TRBV20-1 to TRBJ1-4, with a possible D match to TRBD1 (5 bases). The CDR3 covers 14 residues. From germline, CDR1 is DFQATT and CDR2 SNEGSKA (reference sequence). The V end lost 2 bases, the J end lost 8 bases, and 15 bases lay between the germline ends. DNA for the CDR3: TGCAGTGCTAGATGGGCAGGGCTCCGGGAAAAACTGTTTTTT. This gives the protein CSARWAGLREKLFF.

This clonotype has a count of ten or more. The chain employs TRBV7-2 and TRBJ2-3, with no clear D. The V gene lost 0 bases and the J gene lost 5 bases, with 6 bases spanning the gap. The CDR3 consists of 13 residues. Looked up from germline, CDR1 is SGHTA and CDR2 is FQGNSA. The DNA for the CDR3 is TGTGCCAGCAGCTTAGCGCCGGGAGATACGCAGTATTTT. Its translation is CASSLAPGDTQYF.

There are many counts of this clonotype. The genes are TRBV16 and TRBJ2-1; tentatively, D is TRBD2 (5 bases). The CDR3 has 12 amino acids. From germline, CDR1 is KGHSY and CDR2 FQNENV. With 4 bases removed from V and 10 bases from J, the gap between germline ends came to 11 bases. The CDR3 reads CASSPMGGEQFF. As DNA, the CDR3 is TGTGCCAGCAGCCCAATGGGCGGGGAGCAGTTCTTC.

The V gene is TRBV10-2, the J gene TRBJ2-2, with TRBD2 matching 7 bases. With 8 bases clipped from V and 7 bases from J, the junction kept 13 bases outside the gene matches. The CDR3 spans 15 residues. The germline V gene has CDR1 WSHSY and CDR2 SAAADI. The CDR3 region is CASGGGSGAVGELFF. The CDR3 region has the DNA TGCGCCAGCGGGGGGGGGTCGGGAGCCGTCGGGGAGCTGTTTTTT.

This clonotype was picked up many times. V is TRBV12-5 and J is TRBJ1-1, with D tentatively TRBD1 (5 bases). V lost 0 bases and J 6 bases, leaving 14 bases between the germline ends. The CDR3 covers 15 residues. CDR1 and CDR2 (germline): LGHNT, FRNRAP. The CDR3 sequence is CASGLVTGPPAEAFF. CDR3 DNA: TGTGCTAGTGGTTTGGTAACGGGGCCCCCGGCTGAAGCTTTCTTT.

This clonotype showed up just a few times. The J gene is TRBJ1-5, the V gene TRBV6-2 or TRBV6-3; tentative D call: TRBD1 (5 bases). CDR1 is MNHEY and CDR2 is SVGEGT in the germline V gene. Trimming took off 2 bases at V and 1 base at J, with 12 bases between the two ends. The CDR3 totals 16 residues. CDR3 protein: CASSYIGVASNQPQHF. The CDR3 DNA follows: TGTGCCAGCAGTTACATAGGGGTGGCGAGCAATCAGCCCCAGCATTTT.